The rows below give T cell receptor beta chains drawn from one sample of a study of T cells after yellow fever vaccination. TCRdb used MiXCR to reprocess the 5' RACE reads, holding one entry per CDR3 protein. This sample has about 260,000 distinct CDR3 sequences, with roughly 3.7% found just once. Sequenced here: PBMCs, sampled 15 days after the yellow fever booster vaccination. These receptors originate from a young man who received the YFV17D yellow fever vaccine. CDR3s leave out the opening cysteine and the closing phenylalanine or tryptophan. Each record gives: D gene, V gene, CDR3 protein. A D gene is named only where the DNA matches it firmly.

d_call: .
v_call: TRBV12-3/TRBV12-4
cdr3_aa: ASSFSSNNSPLH

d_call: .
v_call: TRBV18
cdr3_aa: ASSPETDTIY

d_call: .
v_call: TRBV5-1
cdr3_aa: ASSFGGGNTGELF

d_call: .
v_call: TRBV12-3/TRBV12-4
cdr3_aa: ASSLSGRTMNTEAF

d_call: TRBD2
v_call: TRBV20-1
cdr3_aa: RAGPPSTDTQY

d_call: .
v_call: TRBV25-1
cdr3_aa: ASSGRPGETQY

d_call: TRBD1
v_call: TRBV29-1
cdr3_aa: SATGTGEANEQF

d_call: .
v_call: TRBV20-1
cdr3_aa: SLGGGGKETQY

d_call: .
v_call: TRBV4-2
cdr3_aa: ASSQDLEQAEAF

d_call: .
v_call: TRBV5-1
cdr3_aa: ASSRPAQSGTDTQY

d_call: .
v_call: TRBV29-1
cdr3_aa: SALEIYRSGNTIY

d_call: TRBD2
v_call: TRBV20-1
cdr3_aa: SARDASGGETQY

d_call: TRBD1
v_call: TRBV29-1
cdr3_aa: SVLRGVTEAF

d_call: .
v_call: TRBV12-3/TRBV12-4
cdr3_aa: ASTNWGWNTEAF

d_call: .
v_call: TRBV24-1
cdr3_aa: ATSESGAAGTDTQY

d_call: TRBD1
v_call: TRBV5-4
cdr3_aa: ASSTWTGVFSPLH

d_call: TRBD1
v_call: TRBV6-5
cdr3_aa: ASKHRDRFSYEQY

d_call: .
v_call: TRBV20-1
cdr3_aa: SAIGAGTYNEQF

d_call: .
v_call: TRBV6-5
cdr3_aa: ASSDRSRSETQY

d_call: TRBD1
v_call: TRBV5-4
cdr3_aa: ASSFPRQGNYGYT

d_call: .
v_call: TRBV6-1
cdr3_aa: ASRSMTTFNEQF

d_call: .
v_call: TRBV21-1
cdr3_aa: ASSKKDRGLGYT

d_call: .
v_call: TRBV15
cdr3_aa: ATSGGIFYGYT

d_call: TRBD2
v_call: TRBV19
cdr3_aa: ASQLAELTDTQY

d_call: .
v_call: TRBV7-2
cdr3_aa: ASSSGEEQF

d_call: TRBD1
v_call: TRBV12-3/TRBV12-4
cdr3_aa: ASSSTGGSYNEQF

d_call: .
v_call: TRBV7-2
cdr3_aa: ASSFRGSGGEKLF

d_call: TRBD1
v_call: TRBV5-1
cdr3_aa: ASSPGQFNEKLF

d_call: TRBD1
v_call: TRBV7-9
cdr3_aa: ASSHRGQVYGYT

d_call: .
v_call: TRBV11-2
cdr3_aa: ASSPGRHPLNEKLF

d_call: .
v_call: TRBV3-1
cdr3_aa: ASSHLGAGIYNEQF

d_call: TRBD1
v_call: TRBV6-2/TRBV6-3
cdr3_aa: ASAWTGWPYEQY

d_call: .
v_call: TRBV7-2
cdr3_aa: ASSLARGHHEQY

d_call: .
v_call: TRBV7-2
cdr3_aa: ASSLFETAYNSPLH

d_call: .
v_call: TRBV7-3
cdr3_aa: ASSSLSGTGTYNEQF